This TCR beta chain was sequenced for a study of blood T cell repertoires in COVID-19. The CDR3 runs 13 residues. V dropped 2 bases and J dropped 8 bases, with 12 bases sitting between them. CDR1 and CDR2 (germline): LGHDT, YNNKEL (reference sequence). The table came from immunoSEQ multiplex PCR; TCRdb's copy has only in-frame clones and leaves some out. Among approximately 200,000 clones listed, roughly 87% were seen once. The J gene is TRBJ1-1, the V gene TRBV3-1 (or the pseudogene TRBV3-2), with a tentative D call TRBD1 (5 bases). This TCR came from a man between 25 and 39 years old in a cohort exposed to, infected with or recovered from COVID-19 (not recorded which). Sample: PBMCs or T cells enriched from blood (not recorded which). CDR3 DNA: TGTGCCAGCAGCCAACAGGGTCGGGGGGAAGCTTTCTTT. Residues: CASSQQGRGEAFF.